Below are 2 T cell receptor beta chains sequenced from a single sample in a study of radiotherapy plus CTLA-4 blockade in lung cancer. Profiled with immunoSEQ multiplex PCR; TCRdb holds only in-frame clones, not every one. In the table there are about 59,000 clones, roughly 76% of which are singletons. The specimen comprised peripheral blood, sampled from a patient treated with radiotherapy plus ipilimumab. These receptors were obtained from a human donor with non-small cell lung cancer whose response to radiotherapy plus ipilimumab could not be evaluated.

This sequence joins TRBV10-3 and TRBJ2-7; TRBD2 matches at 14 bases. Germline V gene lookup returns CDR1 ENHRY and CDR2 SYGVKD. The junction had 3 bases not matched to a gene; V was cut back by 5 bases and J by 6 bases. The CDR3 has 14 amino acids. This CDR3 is CAISTGTSGSEQYF. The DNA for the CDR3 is TGTGCCATCAGTACCGGGACTAGCGGGAGCGAGCAGTACTTC.

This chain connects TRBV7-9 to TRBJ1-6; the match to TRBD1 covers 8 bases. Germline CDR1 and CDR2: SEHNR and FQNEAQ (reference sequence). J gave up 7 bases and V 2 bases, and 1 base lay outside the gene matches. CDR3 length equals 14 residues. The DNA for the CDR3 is TGTGCCAGCAGCTTATGGGACAGGAATTCACCCCTCCACTTT. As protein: CASSLWDRNSPLHF.